This entry lists 21 T cell receptor beta chains sequenced from one sample in a study of regulatory T cells in long-lasting Graves disease. The time point denotes: newly diagnosed GD, antithyroid drugs for less than 3 months. There was RNA extracted from PBMCs, and the TCR library was made from it. Researchers made TCR beta libraries by using iRepertoire HTBI primers and running Arm-PCR on CDR3 regions. TCRdb reprocessed the multiplex PCR reads via MiXCR and lists one record per CDR3 protein. In the table there are about 620,000 distinct CDR3 sequences, roughly 15% of which are singletons. These same records also appear under a second study, on T cells in Graves' hyperthyroidism and ophthalmopathy.

The source material was peripheral blood mononuclear cells (PBMCs), sampled at new diagnosis, from a patient treated with antithyroid drugs. These receptors were taken from a woman in her twenties or thirties with Graves disease.

This clonotype was seen repeatedly, ten times or more. This sequence joins TRBV28 and TRBJ1-1; D is undetermined. This CDR3 is 14 amino acids long. Germline CDR1 reads MDHEN; CDR2 reads SYDVKM. Deletions cut 7 bases from V and 2 bases from J, with 14 bases between. CDR3 bases: TGTGCCAGCACCCCAATGGTGAGAAACACTGAAGCTTTCTTT. Its translation: CASTPMVRNTEAFF.

The table lists this clonotype with many counts. V gene TRBV20-1 combines with J gene TRBJ2-1, with 9 bases fitting TRBD2. Germline trimming cut 3 bases from V and 9 bases from J; bases unmatched to any gene: 12. CDR1 and CDR2 from the germline V gene are DFQATT and SNEGSKA (reference sequence). CDR3 length: 15 residues. The CDR3 nucleotides are TGCAGTGCTAGGGGGGCTAGCGGGATACTGTTTGAGCAGTTCTTC. It translates to CSARGASGILFEQFF.

This clonotype was picked up many times. This chain joins TRBV28 and TRBJ2-5; 8 nucleotides align to TRBD2. V lost 4 bases and J lost 4; bases outside the gene matches: 11. This CDR3 region has 16 residues. Germline lookup yields CDR1 MDHEN and CDR2 SYDVKM. The CDR3 DNA follows: TGTGCCAGCAGTTGGGGGGGCGGGGGGCGAGGAGAGACCCAGTACTTC. Its translation: CASSWGGGGRGETQYF. Full variable domain (outside the CDR3, taken from reference TRBV28 and TRBJ2-5): DVKVTQSSRYLVKRTGEKVFLECVQDMDHENMFWYRQDPGLGLRLIYFSYDVKMKEKGDIPEGYSVSREKKERFSLILESASTNQTSMYLCASSWGGGGRGETQYFGPGTRLLVL.

This clonotype was observed a handful of times. CDR3 sequence: CASSQDLFVETQYF. Written as DNA, the CDR3 is TGTGCCAGCAGCCAAGACCTTTTCGTAGAGACCCAGTACTTC. The chain combines TRBV3-1 with TRBJ2-5; D gene unclear. CDR3 length: 14 amino acids. V was shortened by 0 bases and J by 4 bases, with 9 bases between the two germline ends. CDR1 and CDR2 from the germline V gene are LGHDT and YNNKEL (reference sequence).

This clonotype was seen at least ten times. V usage is TRBV28 and J usage is TRBJ2-1, with TRBD2 identical over 15 bases. V lost 5 bases, J lost 7 bases, and 3 bases stayed unmatched. There are 15 residues in the CDR3. Germline V gene lookup returns CDR1 MDHEN and CDR2 SYDVKM. CDR3 sequence (DNA): TGTGCCAGCAGTAGGACTAGCGGGAGGGCGAATGAGCAGTTCTTC. As protein: CASSRTSGRANEQFF.

V gene TRBV18 combines with J gene TRBJ2-1, with unresolved D. Germline-derived CDR1 and CDR2 are KGHSH and LQKENI. Trimming took off 0 bases at V and 4 bases at J, with 7 bases between the two ends. CDR3 length equals 14 residues. CDR3 amino acids: CASSPPGVYNEQFF. In nucleotides, the CDR3 is TGTGCCAGCTCACCACCCGGTGTGTACAATGAGCAGTTCTTC.

The sample holds a few counts of this clonotype. The V gene is TRBV19, the J gene TRBJ2-2, with D uncertain. The CDR3 extends over 14 amino acids. Trimming took 7 bases from V and 5 from J, leaving 14 bases between them. The V gene's germline CDR1 is LNHDA and CDR2 SQIVND (reference sequence). CDR3 DNA sequence: TGTGCCAGTAAAAGGAGCGTGGGGACCGGGGAGCTGTTTTTT. This translates into CASKRSVGTGELFF.

About this clonotype: Just one base apart from a much larger clone, this may be a read error. Here the CDR3 DNA reads TGTGCCAACAGAGTAGGGGTGGATGAGCAGTTCTTC. It translates to CANRVGVDEQFF. The chain has TRBV6-2 or TRBV6-3 and TRBJ2-1, with a possible D match to TRBD1 (5 bases). The CDR3 is 12 amino acids. V gave up 10 bases and J gave up 8 bases, with 15 bases separating them. The germline CDR1 and CDR2 sequences are MNHEY and SVGEGT.

The chain joins TRBV30 to TRBJ2-7, with D maybe TRBD1 (5 bases). The CDR3 covers 14 residues. V shed 2 bases and J shed 6 bases, with 17 bases lying between them. Germline CDR1 reads GTSNPN; CDR2 reads SVGIG (reference sequence). CDR3 in amino acids: CAWSRQGHTTEQYF. The CDR3 coding sequence is TGTGCCTGGAGTCGGCAGGGTCATACTACCGAGCAGTACTTC.

This clonotype was detected only once. The CDR3 coding sequence is TGCAGTGCTAGAGATGTGACTAGCGGTTCACTGAGGGAGTACTTC. It specifies CSARDVTSGSLREYF. The V and J genes are TRBV20-1 and TRBJ2-7; 9 nucleotides align to TRBD2. Germline-derived CDR1 and CDR2 are DFQATT and SNEGSKA (reference sequence). The CDR3 is made up of 15 amino acids. Trimming cost V 0 bases and J 11 bases; bases outside gene matches: 14.

Regarding this clonotype: A much larger clone lies a single base off, so this may be a read error. The chain couples TRBV28 to TRBJ1-1; D unclear. Germline V gene sequence: CDR1 MDHEN, CDR2 SYDVKM. Trimming removed 7 bases from V and 2 bases from J, with 5 bases in between. The CDR3 contains 11 residues. CDR3 region: CASKTNTEAFF. CDR3 nucleotides: TGTGCCAGCAAGACAAACACTGAAGCTTTCTTT.

In its sample, this clonotype was seen many times. J is TRBJ2-7 and V is TRBV28; D possibly corresponds to TRBD2 (5 bases). CDR1 and CDR2 (germline): MDHEN, SYDVKM. V shed 10 bases and J shed 3 bases, with 16 bases lying between them. The CDR3 consists of 13 residues. The CDR3 loop is CATCEGLGYEQYF. As DNA, the CDR3 is TGTGCCACCTGTGAGGGTCTGGGCTACGAGCAGTACTTC. Full variable domain (missing parts from reference TRBV28 and TRBJ2-7): DVKVTQSSRYLVKRTGEKVFLECVQDMDHENMFWYRQDPGLGLRLIYFSYDVKMKEKGDIPEGYSVSREKKERFSLILESASTNQTSMYLCATCEGLGYEQYFGPGTRLTVT.

This clonotype was counted between two and nine times. The V call is TRBV10-3, the J call TRBJ2-1; TRBD2 agrees at 10 bases. The CDR3 is made up of 15 amino acids. Germline assignment: CDR1 ENHRY and CDR2 SYGVKD. The junction had 10 bases not matched to a gene; V was cut back by 10 bases and J by 4 bases. CDR3 coding DNA: TGTGCCACAGGGTCAGCGGGAGGGCCTTACAATGAGCAGTTCTTC. Translation: CATGSAGGPYNEQFF.

This clonotype was seen ten or more times. J is TRBJ2-7 and V is TRBV11-2; D call uncertain. CDR3 size: 13 residues. The V gene's germline CDR1 is SGHAT and CDR2 FQNNGV. V was trimmed by 5 bases and J by 3 bases, leaving 11 bases between them. The CDR3 DNA sequence: TGTGCCAGCAGCGGACCCTACGGCTACGAGCAGTACTTC. Translating gives CASSGPYGYEQYF.

This clonotype was observed at least ten times. The chain combines TRBV19 with TRBJ2-1; the D gene is possibly TRBD2 (5 bases). CDR1 is LNHDA and CDR2 is SQIVND in the germline V gene (reference sequence). Trimming removed 5 bases at V and 4 bases at J, with 12 bases between. The CDR3 is 14 residues long. The CDR3 spells CASSLGGEYNEQFF. CDR3 coding DNA: TGTGCCAGTAGTTTGGGTGGGGAGTACAATGAGCAGTTCTTC.

A remark on this clonotype: This sequence may be a read error, since a much larger clone differs from it by one base. The V gene is TRBV5-1, the J gene TRBJ2-1; 9 bases match TRBD1. This CDR3 region has 16 residues. Germline V CDR1 and CDR2: SGHRS, YFSETQ. V shed 4 bases, J shed 0 bases, and the junction held 5 bases outside the gene matches. CDR3 protein: CASSPPGQGSYNEQFF. CDR3 sequence (DNA): TGCGCCAGCAGCCCTCCGGGACAGGGCTCCTACAATGAGCAGTTCTTC.

This clonotype was detected ten times or more. The chain recombines TRBV6-1 with TRBJ1-1, with no clear D. Trimming left V 6 bases short and J 1 base short, with 12 bases between. CDR1 MNHNS and CDR2 SASEGT come from the germline V gene. The CDR3 totals 14 residues. The CDR3 nucleotides are TGTGCCAGCAGGTCGTGGACGGGGAACACTGAAGCTTTCTTT. Translation: CASRSWTGNTEAFF.

This clonotype appeared many times. This chain connects TRBV5-1 to TRBJ1-2; D not resolved. Germline-derived CDR1 and CDR2 are SGHRS and YFSETQ. V lost 3 bases and J lost 7, with 16 bases in between. The CDR3 totals 14 residues. Here the CDR3 DNA reads TGCGCCAGCAGCTCGGGATTCGACTCTCTTGGCTACACCTTC. It codes for CASSSGFDSLGYTF.

This clonotype turned up a few times. The chain combines TRBV11-2 with TRBJ2-4; D gene ambiguous. Trimming removed 0 bases at V and 0 bases at J, with 12 bases between. The CDR3 extends over 17 amino acids. The V gene's germline CDR1 is SGHAT and CDR2 FQNNGV. CDR3 DNA: TGTGCCAGCAGCTTAGACAGCCACCTACTAGCCAAAAACATTCAGTACTTC. This translates into CASSLDSHLLAKNIQYF.

This clonotype was observed many times. CDR3 amino acids: CASSRAMNTEAFF. As DNA, the CDR3 is TGTGCCAGCAGTAGGGCAATGAACACTGAAGCTTTCTTT. J is TRBJ1-1 and V is TRBV28; no firm D call. There are 13 residues in the CDR3. The germline V gene encodes CDR1 MDHEN and CDR2 SYDVKM. V lost 5 bases, J lost 0 bases, and 7 bases lay in between.

The rearrangement uses TRBV11-1 and TRBJ1-3; 7 positions agree with TRBD1. Germline values: CDR1 SGHAT, CDR2 FQDESV (reference sequence). The CDR3 has 16 residues. After removal of 5 bases from V and 0 bases from J, the junction contained 7 bases not matched to a gene. As DNA, the CDR3 is TGTGCCAGCAGCGAAGAACAGGGGATCTCTGGAAACACCATATATTTT. As protein: CASSEEQGISGNTIYF.